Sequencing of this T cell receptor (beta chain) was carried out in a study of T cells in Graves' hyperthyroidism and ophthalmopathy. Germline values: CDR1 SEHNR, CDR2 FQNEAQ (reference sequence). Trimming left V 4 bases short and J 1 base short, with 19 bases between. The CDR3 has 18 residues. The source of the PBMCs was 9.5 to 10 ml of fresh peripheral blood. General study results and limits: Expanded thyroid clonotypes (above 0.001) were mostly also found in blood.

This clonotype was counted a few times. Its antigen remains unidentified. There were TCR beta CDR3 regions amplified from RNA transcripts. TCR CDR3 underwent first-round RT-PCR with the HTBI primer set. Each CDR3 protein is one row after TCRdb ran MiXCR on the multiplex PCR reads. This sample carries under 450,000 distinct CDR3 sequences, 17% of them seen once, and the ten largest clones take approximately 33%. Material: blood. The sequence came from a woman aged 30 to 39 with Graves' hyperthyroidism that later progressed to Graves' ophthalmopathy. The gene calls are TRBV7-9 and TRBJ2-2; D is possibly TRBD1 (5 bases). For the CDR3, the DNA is TGTGCCAGCAGCTACCCCAAGGGGCCCGCAGGGAACACCGGGGAGCTGTTTTTT. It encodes CASSYPKGPAGNTGELFF.